The 18 T cell receptor beta chains below were found in one sample sequenced in a study of T cell responses to AZD1222 COVID-19 vaccine. Here immunoSEQ multiplex PCR was the method, and the copy in TCRdb shows in-frame clones only, minus some. The top ten clones hold around 8.2% of a sample with 90,000 to 150,000 clones, over 80% of them seen once. Sequencing used peripheral blood, obtained 28 days after the second AZD1222 dose. These receptors were taken from an adult who received the AZD1222 COVID-19 vaccine.

About this clone: A much larger clone differs from this one at a single base, so this may be a read error. The V gene is TRBV18, the J gene TRBJ2-5, with TRBD2 as a possible D gene (5 bases). CDR3 length equals 15 residues. With 6 bases removed from V and 10 bases from J, the gap between germline ends came to 24 bases. In germline, CDR1 is KGHSH, CDR2 LQKENI. As DNA, the CDR3 is TGTGCCAGCTCTCCCCCGGGCGGGCCCGGGCTGGGCCAGTACTTC. It is translated as CASSPPGGPGLGQYF.

The V and J genes are TRBV19 and TRBJ1-6; a possible D gene is TRBD1 (6 bases). CDR3 length: 16 residues. CDR1 LNHDA and CDR2 SQIVND come from the germline V gene (reference sequence). Trimming pared 5 bases from V and 3 bases from J, leaving 14 bases between. The chain's CDR3 is CASSSTGQIYNSPLHF. CDR3 nucleotides: TGTGCCAGTAGTTCCACAGGACAGATCTATAATTCACCCCTCCACTTT.

The chain carries TRBV6-5 and TRBJ2-2; D is ambiguous. V shed 6 bases and J shed 6 bases, with 8 bases lying between them. Germline V lookup: CDR1 MNHEY, CDR2 SVGAGI. The CDR3 is 12 residues long. The CDR3 loop reads CASSPGPGELFF. For the CDR3, the DNA is TGTGCCAGCAGCCCAGGCCCCGGGGAGCTGTTTTTT.

The rearrangement links TRBV10-2 to TRBJ1-5; D is uncertain. CDR3 length: 16 amino acids. Per germline, CDR1 WSHSY and CDR2 SAAADI. V shed 2 bases and J shed 0 bases, with 11 bases lying between them. Written as DNA, the CDR3 is TGCGCCAGCAGTGAGGGGAAAATCTATAGCAATCAGCCCCAGCATTTT. Its translation is CASSEGKIYSNQPQHF.

The V call is TRBV4-1, the J call TRBJ2-2; 9 bases are a match to TRBD2. The CDR3 sequence is 17 residues long. V gave up 0 bases and J gave up 5 bases; unmatched junction bases: 7. Germline-derived CDR1 and CDR2 are MGHRA and YSYEKL. The CDR3 region has the DNA TGCGCCAGCAGCCAAGAAAGACGGCTAGCGGGAACCGGGGAGCTGTTTTTT. Protein: CASSQERRLAGTGELFF.

The chain carries TRBV4-2 and TRBJ2-5, with a possible D match to TRBD2 (7 bases). V lost 1 base to trimming and J lost 4 bases, with 13 bases between them. The CDR3 sequence is 15 residues long. The germline V gene encodes CDR1 LGHNA and CDR2 YNFKEQ. CDR3 sequence reads: CASSQAGGGPETQYF. Here the CDR3 DNA reads TGTGCCAGCAGCCAAGCGGGGGGCGGGCCAGAGACCCAGTACTTC.

The table lists this clone with a count of one. V gene TRBV28 combines with J gene TRBJ1-2, with 7 bases aligning to TRBD1. Trimming removed 4 bases from V and 7 bases from J; junction bases left unmatched: 6. This CDR3 is 13 amino acids long. From germline, CDR1 is MDHEN and CDR2 SYDVKM. The CDR3 region is CASSSTGIGGYTF. In DNA form, the CDR3 reads TGTGCCAGCAGTTCGACAGGGATTGGTGGCTACACCTTC.

The genes are TRBV5-1 and TRBJ2-1, with 7 bases aligning to TRBD2. The CDR3 consists of 15 residues. Germline V gene data show CDR1 as SGHRS and CDR2 as YFSETQ. Trimming cost V 0 bases and J 6 bases; bases outside gene matches: 6. The CDR3 reads CASSLERLASNEQFF. Written as DNA, the CDR3 is TGCGCCAGCAGCTTGGAGCGACTAGCATCCAATGAGCAGTTCTTC.

The chain carries TRBV5-1 and TRBJ1-1; a possible D gene is TRBD1 (6 bases). This CDR3 spans 14 amino acids. Trimming removed 3 bases from V and 4 bases from J, with 13 bases in between. From germline, CDR1 is SGHRS and CDR2 YFSETQ. DNA for the CDR3: TGCGCCAGCAGCTGGTCAGGGGAAGGCACTGAAGCTTTCTTT. The encoded protein is CASSWSGEGTEAFF. Using reference TRBV5-1 and TRBJ1-1 for the parts outside the CDR3, the full variable domain is KAGVTQTPRYLIKTRGQQVTLSCSPISGHRSVSWYQQTPGQGLQFLFEYFSETQRNKGNFPGRFSGRQFSNSRSEMNVSTLELGDSALYLCASSWSGEGTEAFFGQGTRLTVV.

This sequence joins TRBV5-1 and TRBJ1-2; 8 bases are a match to TRBD1. The CDR3 totals 15 residues. Germline loops: CDR1 SGHRS, CDR2 YFSETQ. The junction had 5 bases not matched to a gene; V was cut back by 0 bases and J by 4 bases. CDR3 nucleotide sequence: TGCGCCAGCAGCTTGGGAGCAGGGGGCAGCTATGGCTACACCTTC. It codes for CASSLGAGGSYGYTF.

The chain recombines TRBV15 with TRBJ2-1; 8 nucleotides agree with TRBD1. Germline CDR1 reads LNHNV; CDR2 reads YYDKDF (reference sequence). The CDR3 consists of 16 residues. V gave up 0 bases and J gave up 4 bases; unmatched junction bases: 5. CDR3 DNA sequence: TGTGCCACCAGCAGAGATGAGACAGGGGAGTACAATGAGCAGTTCTTC. Protein product: CATSRDETGEYNEQFF. Drawing the rest from reference TRBV15 and TRBJ2-1, the complete variable domain is DAMVIQNPRYQVTQFGKPVTLSCSQTLNHNVMYWYQQKSSQAPKLLFHYYDKDFNNEADTPDNFQSRRPNTSFCFLDIRSPGLGDTAMYLCATSRDETGEYNEQFFGPGTRLTVL.

V usage is TRBV7-8 and J usage is TRBJ1-1; D call uncertain. The CDR3 is 13 residues long. Trimming stripped 5 bases from V and 1 base from J, with 8 bases between. Germline CDR1 and CDR2: SGHVS and FQNEAQ. CDR3 protein: CASSPFKNTEAFF. The CDR3 DNA is TGTGCCAGCAGCCCATTTAAGAACACTGAAGCTTTCTTT.

The chain is built from TRBV2 and TRBJ1-2; 11 nucleotides line up with TRBD1. CDR3 size: 14 residues. V lost 3 bases to trimming and J lost 4 bases; unmatched junction nucleotides: 1. Germline CDR1 reads SNHLY; CDR2 reads FYNNEI. The CDR3 region has the DNA TGTGCCAGCAGTGAGGGACAGGGGGTCTATGGCTACACCTTC. Translation: CASSEGQGVYGYTF.

This chain connects TRBV5-1 to TRBJ1-1; no definite D call. The V end lost 4 bases, the J end lost 10 bases, and 23 bases lay between the germline ends. CDR3 length: 15 residues. Germline V gives CDR1 SGHRS, CDR2 YFSETQ. The CDR3, as DNA: TGCGCCAGCAGCCCTACCACCGACACCCCTGGTTTAGCTTTCTTT. Translation gives CASSPTTDTPGLAFF.

J is TRBJ1-6 and V is TRBV2; TRBD1 is a possible D gene (6 bases). Germline assignment: CDR1 SNHLY and CDR2 FYNNEI. The CDR3 has 16 residues. Trimming took off 2 bases at V and 10 bases at J, with 18 bases between the two ends. The CDR3 nucleotides are TGTGCCAGCAGTGAAAACACAGGGTGGGTAGGCTCACCCCTCCACTTT. Protein: CASSENTGWVGSPLHF.

The CDR3 loop is CASMGPGREPQHF. In DNA, the CDR3 is TGTGCCAGCATGGGGCCGGGGAGGGAGCCCCAGCATTTT. This chain joins TRBV19 and TRBJ1-5; possibly TRBD1 for D (5 bases). The CDR3 consists of 13 residues. CDR1 is LNHDA, CDR2 SQIVND, per germline (reference sequence). V was clipped by 9 bases and J by 8 bases, with 17 bases between them. Based on the CDR3 plus reference TRBV19 and TRBJ1-5, the full variable domain is DGGITQSPKYLFRKEGQNVTLSCEQNLNHDAMYWYRQDPGQGLRLIYYSQIVNDFQKGDIAEGYSVSREKKESFPLTVTSAQKNPTAFYLCASMGPGREPQHFGDGTRLSIL.

The chain recombines TRBV5-1 with TRBJ1-5; 9 bases line up with TRBD1. Germline-derived CDR1 and CDR2 are SGHRS and YFSETQ. Trimming at V came to 4 bases and at J to 0 bases, leaving 14 bases not matched to a gene. The CDR3 is 19 residues long. CDR3 amino acids: CASSGGGQGKGYSNQPQHF. The DNA of the CDR3 is TGCGCCAGCAGCGGCGGAGGACAGGGGAAGGGTTATAGCAATCAGCCCCAGCATTTT.

The chain uses TRBV4-1 and TRBJ1-4; weak D call: TRBD1 (6 bases). Trimming stripped 0 bases from V and 4 bases from J, with 12 bases between. Germline values: CDR1 MGHRA, CDR2 YSYEKL. This CDR3 region has 16 residues. CDR3 DNA: TGCGCCAGCAGCCAAGATCATGGACAGTTTAATGAAAAACTGTTTTTT. As protein: CASSQDHGQFNEKLFF.